This TCR beta chain was observed in a study of T cell responses to AZD1222 COVID-19 vaccine. TCRdb keeps only in-frame clones here, not all; method: immunoSEQ multiplex PCR. Of roughly 200,000 clones in the sample, roughly 91% were seen once. Trimming took 2 bases from V and 3 from J; bases not matched to a gene: 4. Looked up from germline, CDR1 is SGHAT and CDR2 is FQDESV (reference sequence). The length of the CDR3 is 14 residues. The chain employs TRBV11-1 and TRBJ2-7; 7 positions agree with TRBD2. The receptor comes from an adult in good health. The sample here was peripheral blood, taken on day 0 of MenACWY control vaccination. The CDR3, as DNA: TGTGCCAGCAGCTTATGGGGCGGGGGCTACGAGCAGTACTTC. This translates into CASSLWGGGYEQYF.